Detailed here is one TCR beta chain. The sample is drawn from a study of blood T cell repertoires in COVID-19. About the research overall: COVID-19 samples from acute and convalescent phases originated in the United States, Italy and Spain. PBMCs, B-cell-depleted T cells, or T cells were the source of the cDNA or gDNA that made up the material.

Original processing methods: Amplifying reference gene primers gave estimates of nucleated cell counts. Profiling relied on immunoSEQ multiplex PCR, and the TCRdb table lists in-frame clones only, not all of them. That table furnishes V, J and clone size, whereas the DNA furnished D and trimming. The sample carries approximately 100,000 clones, 84% recorded once. The ends were cut back, 1 base at V and 1 base at J, with 14 bases in the middle. Germline CDR1 and CDR2: GTSNPN and SVGIG (reference sequence). There are 15 residues in the CDR3. The TCR was taken from a woman aged 60 to 75 with acute or convalescent COVID-19. The sequencing sample was made of peripheral blood. V usage is TRBV30 and J usage is TRBJ2-7, with D unclear. The CDR3 coding sequence is TGTGCCTGGAGTGATCCCTCCCCAGGATCCTACGAGCAGTACTTC. Amino acids: CAWSDPSPGSYEQYF.